Listed here are 25 T cell receptor beta chains from one sample, sequenced in a study of shared clonotypes between healthy human individuals. The table came from immunoSEQ multiplex PCR; TCRdb's copy has only in-frame clones and leaves some out. The sample records roughly 590,000 clones, 95% to 96% being singletons. Positively selected for CCR7, the CD45RO-negative cells used as naive CD8 cells excluded terminally differentiated effector memory CD45RA+ cells. The sequenced material came from naive CD8+ T cells sorted from blood. The receptors shown here come from a woman under 40 in good health.

The gene calls are TRBV27 and TRBJ2-1; 7 positions match TRBD2. The CDR3 is 13 amino acids. The trim removed 6 bases at V and 3 bases at J, leaving 2 bases unmatched. CDR1 and CDR2 from the germline V gene are MNHEY and SMNVEV (reference sequence). CDR3 in DNA: TGTGCCAGCAGCAGGGACTACTACAATGAGCAGTTCTTC. Translating gives CASSRDYYNEQFF.

The chain employs TRBV10-1 and TRBJ2-7, with D unresolved. CDR1 is WNHNN, CDR2 SYGVQD, per germline (reference sequence). CDR3 size: 11 residues. V was trimmed by 3 bases and J by 12 bases, leaving 12 bases between them. In DNA form, the CDR3 reads TGCGCCAGCAGTGATGGGGTTGAGGTGTACTTC. This translates into CASSDGVEVYF.

This chain joins TRBV7-8 and TRBJ1-2; weak D call: TRBD1 (5 bases). V lost 6 bases to trimming and J lost 8 bases, with 19 bases between them. The CDR3 is made up of 14 amino acids. Per germline, CDR1 SGHVS and CDR2 FQNEAQ. The CDR3 reads CASRLGRSGPGYTF. Written as DNA, the CDR3 is TGTGCCAGCAGACTGGGGCGTTCCGGACCCGGCTACACCTTC. Based on the CDR3 plus reference TRBV7-8 and TRBJ1-2, the full variable domain is GAGVSQSPRYKVAKRGQDVALRCDPISGHVSLFWYQQALGQGPEFLTYFQNEAQLDKSGLPSDRFFAERPEGSVSTLKIQRTQQEDSAVYLCASRLGRSGPGYTFGSGTRLTVV.

This clone appeared once. J is TRBJ2-2 and V is TRBV27; D is uncertain. The ends were cut back, 5 bases at V and 6 bases at J, with 13 bases in the middle. The length of the CDR3 is 14 residues. The V gene's germline CDR1 is MNHEY and CDR2 SMNVEV (reference sequence). The CDR3 DNA sequence: TGTGCCAGCAGTAAAGAGCAGGTTCCCGGGGAGCTGTTTTTT. This gives the protein CASSKEQVPGELFF.

In this sample, this clone turned up once. The CDR3 region has the DNA TGTGCCAGCAGCCCTGGACAGGGGGCGATCAAAAACATTCAGTACTTC. Its translation: CASSPGQGAIKNIQYF. The rearrangement joins TRBV7-8 to TRBJ2-4; TRBD1 matches at 11 bases. V was clipped by 5 bases and J by 3 bases; unmatched bases: 6. Per germline, CDR1 SGHVS and CDR2 FQNEAQ. This CDR3 has 16 residues.

This chain connects TRBV7-9 to TRBJ2-5; a possible D gene is TRBD2 (6 bases). In germline, CDR1 is SEHNR, CDR2 FQNEAQ (reference sequence). This CDR3 comprises 13 residues. V was pared by 5 bases and J by 1 base, with 8 bases between. The CDR3, as DNA: TGTGCCAGCAGCGCGGAGGGCCAAGAGACCCAGTACTTC. Residues: CASSAEGQETQYF.

This clone was recorded only once. CDR3 DNA sequence: TGTGCCAGCAGCTCCAGGGGGTCGAGTTGGCAAGAGACCCAGTACTTC. Residues: CASSSRGSSWQETQYF. The gene calls are TRBV5-6 and TRBJ2-5, with TRBD1 matching 7 bases. The V segment lost 3 bases and the J segment 2 bases; nucleotides outside the gene matches: 10. This CDR3 comprises 16 residues. Germline V gene data show CDR1 as SGHDT and CDR2 as YYEEEE.

This sequence joins TRBV5-6 and TRBJ1-1; perhaps TRBD1 as D (6 bases). The CDR3 sequence is 17 residues long. Trimming shortened V by 2 bases and J by 1 base, and 18 bases separated the two germline ends. CDR1 and CDR2 from the germline V gene are SGHDT and YYEEEE. CDR3 sequence (DNA): TGTGCCAGCAGCTTCGCTTCTTGGGGGCACGGGAACACTGAAGCTTTCTTT. This encodes CASSFASWGHGNTEAFF.

The J gene is TRBJ2-5, the V gene TRBV28, with a tentative D call TRBD2 (5 bases). Gene TRBJ2-7 matches the end of the DNA better, so the J call may be wrong. The CDR3 extends over 15 amino acids. The germline V gene has CDR1 MDHEN and CDR2 SYDVKM. CDR3 sequence (DNA): TGTGCCAGCAGCCCCGCGCCCAGCGGAACCTACGAGCAGTACTTC. Protein sequence: CASSPAPSGTYEQYF.

The rearrangement uses TRBV28 and TRBJ2-7, with 11 nucleotides matching TRBD2. Germline loops: CDR1 MDHEN, CDR2 SYDVKM. Trimming cost V 8 bases and J 2 bases; bases outside gene matches: 11. This CDR3 contains 16 residues. The CDR3 sequence is CASSEAGTSGTYEQYF. DNA of the CDR3: TGTGCCAGCTCTGAGGCCGGGACTAGCGGCACCTACGAGCAGTACTTC.

The chain uses TRBV11-2 and TRBJ2-5; no definite D call. The J call is doubtful: the DNA matches TRBJ2-7 better. The V gene's germline CDR1 is SGHAT and CDR2 FQNNGV. The CDR3 runs to 11 residues. CDR3 amino acids: CATRSVPEQYF. CDR3 nucleotides: TGTGCCACCAGGTCGGTCCCCGAGCAGTACTTC.

To note about this clone: One end of the junction varies from germline; a read error may be responsible. This rearrangement joins TRBV4-1 to TRBJ2-7, with TRBD2 identical over 8 bases. The CDR3 spans 15 residues. Germline CDR1 MGHRA, CDR2 YSYEKL. This CDR3 reads CASSQDLSLAGVANF. Written as DNA, the CDR3 is TGCGCCAGCAGCCAAGATCTTTCTCTAGCGGGCGTTGCGAACTTC.

The rearrangement links TRBV5-4 to TRBJ2-7; 7 bases fit TRBD1. V lost 0 bases to trimming and J lost 2 bases; unmatched junction nucleotides: 5. The CDR3 length is 15 residues. The germline V gene has CDR1 SGHNT and CDR2 YYREEE (reference sequence). DNA for the CDR3: TGTGCCAGCAGCTTGGCCTTAACAGGGGCCTACGAGCAGTACTTC. This translates into CASSLALTGAYEQYF. Together with reference TRBV5-4 and TRBJ2-7, the CDR3 gives the full variable domain: ETGVTQSPTHLIKTRGQQVTLRCSSQSGHNTVSWYQQALGQGPQFIFQYYREEENGRGNFPPRFSGLQFPNYSSELNVNALELDDSALYLCASSLALTGAYEQYFGPGTRLTVT.

V gene TRBV14 combines with J gene TRBJ2-7; D may be TRBD1 or TRBD2 (6 bases each). The CDR3 spans 14 residues. Germline assignment: CDR1 SGHDN and CDR2 FVKESK. Trimming left V 4 bases short and J 3 bases short, with 13 bases between. CDR3 amino acids: CASSLYRDFYEQYF. The CDR3 bases are TGTGCCAGCAGCCTTTACAGGGACTTCTACGAGCAGTACTTC.

This clone was detected once. The chain employs TRBV7-8 and TRBJ2-1, with D perhaps TRBD1 or TRBD2 (6 bases each). V was shortened by 1 base and J by 14 bases, with 9 bases between the two germline ends. This CDR3 region has 11 residues. CDR1 is SGHVS and CDR2 is FQNEAQ in the germline V gene. DNA for the CDR3: TGTGCCAGCAGCTTAGAGGGGGGTGAGTTCTTC. Its translation is CASSLEGGEFF. Supplemented by reference TRBV7-8 and TRBJ2-1, the full variable domain reads GAGVSQSPRYKVAKRGQDVALRCDPISGHVSLFWYQQALGQGPEFLTYFQNEAQLDKSGLPSDRFFAERPEGSVSTLKIQRTQQEDSAVYLCASSLEGGEFFGPGTRLTVL.

CDR3 coding DNA: TGTGCCAGCAGTGAGCCCCAATACAATGAGCAGTTCTTC. Protein: CASSEPQYNEQFF. The J gene is TRBJ2-1, the V gene TRBV2; D unclear. Per germline, CDR1 SNHLY and CDR2 FYNNEI. The CDR3 sequence is 13 residues long. The V end lost 3 bases, the J end lost 4 bases, and 7 bases lay between the germline ends.

The chain links TRBV10-2 to TRBJ2-5, with 9 bases lining up with TRBD2. Germline CDR1 and CDR2: WSHSY and SAAADI. Trimming removed 9 bases from V and 3 bases from J; junction bases left unmatched: 8. The length of the CDR3 is 14 residues. The CDR3 DNA sequence: TGCGCCAGTGTAGCGGGAGCGGAGAAAGAGACCCAGTACTTC. Translation: CASVAGAEKETQYF.

The rearrangement joins TRBV25-1 to TRBJ2-7; no definite D call. Germline CDR1 reads MGHDK; CDR2 reads SYGVNS. Trimming took off 5 bases at V and 8 bases at J, with 10 bases between the two ends. The CDR3 sequence is 11 residues long. CDR3 residues: CASSSGTQQYF. The CDR3 region has the DNA TGTGCCAGCAGTTCAGGTACGCAGCAGTACTTC.

This chain uses TRBV19 with TRBJ1-3; no clear D gene. V dropped 5 bases and J dropped 0 bases, with 11 bases sitting between them. The CDR3 sequence is 15 residues long. CDR1 is LNHDA, CDR2 SQIVND, per germline (reference sequence). Here the CDR3 reads CASSVPRVSGNTIYF. DNA for the CDR3: TGTGCCAGTAGTGTTCCCCGAGTCTCTGGAAACACCATATATTTT.

The chain links TRBV9 to TRBJ2-5; D is possibly TRBD2 (6 bases). This CDR3 is built from 18 residues. V lost 0 bases to trimming and J lost 5 bases, with 23 bases between them. Germline lookup yields CDR1 SGDLS and CDR2 YYNGEE. CDR3 coding DNA: TGTGCCAGCAGCGTAGGTAGCGGAGATGGGGCGCCATGGGAGACCCAGTACTTC. Its protein is CASSVGSGDGAPWETQYF.

The genes are TRBV30 and TRBJ1-5; D is undetermined. With 2 bases removed from V and 3 bases from J, the gap between germline ends came to 8 bases. Germline lookup yields CDR1 GTSNPN and CDR2 SVGIG (reference sequence). This CDR3 has 13 residues. The CDR3 reads CAWSWADNQPQHF. The CDR3 bases are TGTGCCTGGAGTTGGGCAGACAATCAGCCCCAGCATTTT.

CDR3 DNA: TGTGCCAGCAGCCACGGGACTAACTACAATGAGCAGTTCTTC. Residues: CASSHGTNYNEQFF. V and J are TRBV11-2 and TRBJ2-1, with 7 positions matching TRBD2. The germline V gene has CDR1 SGHAT and CDR2 FQNNGV. The CDR3 totals 14 residues. The ends lost 5 bases at V and 3 bases at J; junction bases unmatched: 4.

The gene calls are TRBV10-2 and TRBJ2-7; 8 bases align to TRBD1. Germline CDR1 is WSHSY and CDR2 is SAAADI. This CDR3 has 13 amino acids. V trimming: 8 bases; J trimming: 5 bases; junction bases outside the gene matches: 8. The CDR3 here is CASAGTGYDEQYF. CDR3 coding DNA: TGCGCCAGCGCCGGGACAGGATACGACGAGCAGTACTTC.

The chain links TRBV10-2 to TRBJ2-3; TRBD2 matches at 13 bases. The CDR3 sequence is 16 residues long. Trimming at V came to 5 bases and at J to 5 bases, leaving 7 bases not matched to a gene. The germline gives CDR1 WSHSY, CDR2 SAAADI. CDR3 nucleotides: TGCGCCAGCAGTACTAGCGGGAGGGCCAAAGGAGATACGCAGTATTTT. This gives the protein CASSTSGRAKGDTQYF.

The chain combines TRBV2 with TRBJ1-5, with D perhaps TRBD1 (6 bases). Germline CDR1 SNHLY, CDR2 FYNNEI. Trimming took off 7 bases at V and 3 bases at J, with 16 bases between the two ends. The CDR3 extends over 15 amino acids. CDR3 DNA sequence: TGTGCCAGCACCAGGGGTCCGGGGGTCAATCAGCCCCAGCATTTT. It encodes CASTRGPGVNQPQHF.